Sequencing of this TCR beta chain was carried out in a study of T-cell memory formation after mild COVID-19. Study-level points and caveats: Pre-infection memory contained some responding clones, which suggested that cross-reactive memory had joined.

Germline CDR1 LGHDT, CDR2 YNNKEL (reference sequence). V shed 4 bases and J 6 bases; nucleotides not matched to a gene: 7. The CDR3 extends over 15 amino acids. Researchers used 5'RACE with constant-segment primers to make TCR alpha and TCR beta cDNA libraries that carry sample barcodes and UMIs. MiXCR, run by TCRdb on the 5' RACE reads, gives a single entry per CDR3 protein. The data hold a few hundred thousand distinct CDR3 sequences, with under 25% observed a single time. Comment on this clonotype: What it binds is not known.

The TCR sequence derives from an adult woman who had mild COVID-19 (a few samples of this study predate the infection). Cell type and time point are not known. The sample comprised PBMCs or a T cell subset sorted from them (not recorded which). The gene calls are TRBV3-1 and TRBJ2-4; 9 bases agree with TRBD1. Here the CDR3 reads CASSLSGQGRNIQYF. Written as DNA, the CDR3 is TGTGCCAGCAGCCTTTCGGGACAGGGAAGAAACATTCAGTACTTC.